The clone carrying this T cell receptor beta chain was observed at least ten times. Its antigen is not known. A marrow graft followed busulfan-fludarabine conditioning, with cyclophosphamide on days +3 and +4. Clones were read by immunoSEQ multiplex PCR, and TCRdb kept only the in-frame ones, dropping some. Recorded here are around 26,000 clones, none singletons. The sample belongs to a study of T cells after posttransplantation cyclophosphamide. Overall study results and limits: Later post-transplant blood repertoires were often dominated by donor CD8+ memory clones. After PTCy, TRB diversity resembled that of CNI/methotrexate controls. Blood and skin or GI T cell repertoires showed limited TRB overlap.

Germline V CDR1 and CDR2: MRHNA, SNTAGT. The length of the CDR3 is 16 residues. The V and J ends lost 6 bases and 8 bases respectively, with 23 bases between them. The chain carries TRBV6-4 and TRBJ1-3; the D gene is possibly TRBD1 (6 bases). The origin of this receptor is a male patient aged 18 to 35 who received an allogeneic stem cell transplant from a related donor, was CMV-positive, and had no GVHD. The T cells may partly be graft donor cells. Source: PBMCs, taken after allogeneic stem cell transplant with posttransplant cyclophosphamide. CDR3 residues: CASSDPKAARGDTIYF. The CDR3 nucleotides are TGTGCCAGCAGCGATCCCAAGGCAGCCAGGGGTGACACCATATATTTT.